This section outlines one TCR beta chain sequence together with its context. The antigen is undetermined. This sample is drawn from a study of cytomegalovirus exposure and HLA in healthy donors. General observations from the study: It was reportedly the case that the classifier diagnosed cytomegalovirus status with high specificity and sensitivity.

Generated by immunoSEQ multiplex PCR, the TCRdb table keeps only in-frame clones and is missing some. The sample lists 90,000 to 110,000 clones; approximately 90% were seen once. The CDR3 is 16 residues long. Looked up from germline, CDR1 is KGHSH and CDR2 is LQKENI. V dropped 2 bases and J dropped 6; count of bases not matched to a gene: 7. The chain joins TRBV18 to TRBJ2-1; 10 bases align to TRBD1. The receptor was derived from a woman aged 18-29 years in good health and CMV-seropositive. The sample taken for sequencing was PBMCs. CDR3 in DNA: TGTGCCAGCTCACCAACCGGGACAGGGGCTTTCAATGAGCAGTTCTTC. Its translation is CASSPTGTGAFNEQFF.